The TCR beta chain under discussion was sequenced for a study of T cell responses to AZD1222 COVID-19 vaccine. Study outcomes and limitations: Targeting of unmutated variant regions was reportedly seen in nearly half of spike-specific TCRs. The donors showed a predominance of white British ancestry and of females, with possible underestimation of clonal diversity.

The germline V gene has CDR1 DFQATT and CDR2 SNEGSKA (reference sequence). This CDR3 is 11 amino acids long. V lost 5 bases to trimming and J lost 3 bases, with 7 bases between them. As to this clone: Its specificity is unknown.

The table came from immunoSEQ multiplex PCR; TCRdb's copy has only in-frame clones and leaves some out. Altogether around 160,000 clones are present, approximately 90% being singletons, with the ten largest covering less than 5.5%. The sample here was peripheral blood, taken on day 0 of AZD1222 vaccination. The J gene is TRBJ2-5, the V gene TRBV20-1, with TRBD1 as a possible D gene (6 bases). This clonotype was obtained from an adult in good health. In nucleotides, the CDR3 is TGCAGTGCTCGACAGGAAGAGACCCAGTACTTC. This sequence encodes CSARQEETQYF.